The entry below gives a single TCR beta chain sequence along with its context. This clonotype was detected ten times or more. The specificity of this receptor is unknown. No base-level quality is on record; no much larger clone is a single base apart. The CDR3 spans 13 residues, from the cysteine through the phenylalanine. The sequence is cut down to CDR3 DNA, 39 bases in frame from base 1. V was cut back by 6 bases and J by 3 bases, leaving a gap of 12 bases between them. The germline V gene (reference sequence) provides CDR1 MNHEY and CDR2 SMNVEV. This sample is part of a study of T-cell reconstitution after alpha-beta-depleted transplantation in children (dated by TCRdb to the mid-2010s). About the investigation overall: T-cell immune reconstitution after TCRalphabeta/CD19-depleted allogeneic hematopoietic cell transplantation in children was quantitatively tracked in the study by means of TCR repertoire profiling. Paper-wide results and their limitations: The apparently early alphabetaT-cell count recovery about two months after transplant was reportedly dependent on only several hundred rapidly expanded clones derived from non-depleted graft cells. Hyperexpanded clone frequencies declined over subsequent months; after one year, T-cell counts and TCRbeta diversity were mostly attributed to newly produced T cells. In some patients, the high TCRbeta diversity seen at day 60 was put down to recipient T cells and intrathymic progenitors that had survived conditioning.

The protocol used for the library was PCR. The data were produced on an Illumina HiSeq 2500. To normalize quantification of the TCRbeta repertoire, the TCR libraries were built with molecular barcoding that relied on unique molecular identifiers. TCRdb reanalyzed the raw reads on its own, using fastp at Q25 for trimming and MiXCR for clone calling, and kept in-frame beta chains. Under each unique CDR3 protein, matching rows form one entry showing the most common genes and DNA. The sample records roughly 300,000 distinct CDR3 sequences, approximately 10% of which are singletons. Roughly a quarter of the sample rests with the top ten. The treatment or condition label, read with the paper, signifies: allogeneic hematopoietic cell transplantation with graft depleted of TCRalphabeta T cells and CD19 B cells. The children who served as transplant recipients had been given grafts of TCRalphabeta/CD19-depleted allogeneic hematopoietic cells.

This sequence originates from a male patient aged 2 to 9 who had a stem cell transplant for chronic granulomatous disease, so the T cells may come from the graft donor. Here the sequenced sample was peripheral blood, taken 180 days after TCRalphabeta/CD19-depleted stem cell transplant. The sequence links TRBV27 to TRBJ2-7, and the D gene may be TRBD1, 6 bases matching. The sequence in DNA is TGTGCCAGCAGCCCTGGCAGGGGCTACGAGCAGTACTTC. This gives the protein CASSPGRGYEQYF.